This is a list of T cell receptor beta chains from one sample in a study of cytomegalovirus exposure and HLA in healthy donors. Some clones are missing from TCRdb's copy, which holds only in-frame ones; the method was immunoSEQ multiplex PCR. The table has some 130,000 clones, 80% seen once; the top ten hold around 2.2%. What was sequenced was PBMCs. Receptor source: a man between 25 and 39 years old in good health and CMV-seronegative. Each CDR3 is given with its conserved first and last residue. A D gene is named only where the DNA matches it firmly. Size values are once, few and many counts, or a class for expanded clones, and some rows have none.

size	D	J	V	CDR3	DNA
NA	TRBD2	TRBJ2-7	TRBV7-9	CASSLATGTTYEQYF	TGTGCCAGCAGCTTAGCCACCGGGACTACCTACGAGCAGTACTTC
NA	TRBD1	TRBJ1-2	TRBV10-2	CASTLRQGDYGYTF	TGCGCCAGCACCCTAAGACAGGGGGACTATGGCTACACCTTC
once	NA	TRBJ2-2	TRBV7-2	CASSRTVNTGELFF	TGTGCCAGCAGCAGGACAGTGAACACCGGGGAGCTGTTTTTT
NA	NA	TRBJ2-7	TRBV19	CASSIAPLTYEQYF	TGTGCCAGTAGTATAGCCCCTCTAACCTACGAGCAGTACTTC
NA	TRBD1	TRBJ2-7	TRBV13	CASRFAGTGPYEQYF	TGTGCCAGCAGGTTTGCCGGGACAGGACCCTACGAGCAGTACTTC
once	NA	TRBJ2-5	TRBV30	CAWSTSWETQYF	TGTGCCTGGAGTACTAGCTGGGAGACCCAGTACTTC
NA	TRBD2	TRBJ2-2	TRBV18	CASSTWTSGTGELFF	TGTGCCAGCTCAACGTGGACTAGCGGAACCGGGGAGCTGTTTTTT
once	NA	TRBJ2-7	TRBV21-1	CASSKRGTDVSYEQYF	TGTGCCAGCAGCAAACGGGGAACCGACGTCTCCTACGAGCAGTACTTC
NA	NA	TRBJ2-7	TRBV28	CASSVPGTSSYEQYF	TGTGCCAGCAGTGTACCCGGGACATCCTCCTACGAGCAGTACTTC
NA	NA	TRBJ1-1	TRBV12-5	CASGLTGLNTEAFF	TGTGCTAGTGGTTTGACAGGGCTTAACACTGAAGCTTTCTTT
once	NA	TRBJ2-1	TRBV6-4	CASETSVLTSYNEQFF	TGTGCCAGCGAGACTTCAGTTTTAACTTCCTACAATGAGCAGTTCTTC
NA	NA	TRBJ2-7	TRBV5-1	CASSYFDRSYEQYF	TGCGCCAGCAGCTACTTCGACAGGTCCTACGAGCAGTACTTC
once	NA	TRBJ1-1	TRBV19	CASSFALDTPLF	TGTGCCAGTAGTTTCGCATTGGACACACCTTTATTT
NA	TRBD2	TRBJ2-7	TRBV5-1	CASSRLSGVTYEQYF	TGCGCCAGCAGCCGTCTTAGCGGGGTCACCTACGAGCAGTACTTC
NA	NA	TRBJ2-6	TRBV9	CASSRGGSGANVLTF	TGTGCCAGCAGCCGAGGAGGCTCTGGGGCCAACGTCCTGACTTTC
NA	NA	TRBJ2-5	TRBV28	CASTQDPGETQYF	TGTGCCAGCACTCAAGATCCAGGGGAGACCCAGTACTTC
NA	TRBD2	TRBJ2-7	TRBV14	CASSQYETSGRTEQYF	TGTGCCAGCAGCCAATATGAGACTAGCGGGAGAACCGAGCAGTACTTC
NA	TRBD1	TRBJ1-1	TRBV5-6	CASSPGGPEAFF	TGTGCCAGCAGTCCAGGGGGCCCTGAAGCTTTCTTT
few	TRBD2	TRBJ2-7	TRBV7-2	CASSAVAGASSYEQYF	TGTGCCAGCAGCGCCGTAGCGGGAGCCTCCTCCTACGAGCAGTACTTC
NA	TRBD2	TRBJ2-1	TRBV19	CAPPGLAGDNEQFF	TGTGCCCCCCCAGGCCTAGCGGGCGACAATGAGCAGTTCTTC
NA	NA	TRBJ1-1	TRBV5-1	CASRPSTGGTEAFF	TGCGCCAGCCGCCCTTCGACAGGTGGGACTGAAGCTTTCTTT
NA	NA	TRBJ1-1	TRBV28	CASSLWGRGNTEAFF	TGTGCCAGCAGTTTATGGGGCAGGGGGAACACTGAAGCTTTCTTT
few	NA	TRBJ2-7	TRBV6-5	CASSYSPDTYEQYF	TGTGCCAGCAGTTACTCCCCAGATACCTACGAGCAGTACTTC
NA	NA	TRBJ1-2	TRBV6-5	CASTEGLNYGYTF	TGTGCCAGCACGGAGGGGCTTAACTATGGCTACACCTTC
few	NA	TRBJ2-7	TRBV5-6	CASSLYGRDHEQYF	TGTGCCAGCAGCTTGTATGGTCGGGATCACGAGCAGTACTTC
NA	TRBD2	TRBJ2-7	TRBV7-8	CASSLRVMLAGIKNEQYF	TGTGCCAGCAGCCTAAGGGTAATGCTAGCGGGGATCAAAAACGAGCAGTACTTC
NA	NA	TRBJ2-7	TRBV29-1	CSVRVAAPTYEQYF	TGCAGCGTTCGGGTAGCGGCCCCCACCTACGAGCAGTACTTC
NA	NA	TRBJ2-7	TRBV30	CACFDRLKQYF	TGTGCCTGTTTTGACAGGCTCAAGCAGTACTTC
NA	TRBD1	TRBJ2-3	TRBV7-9	CASSLPRGTFTDTQYF	TGTGCCAGCAGCTTACCCAGGGGGACATTCACAGATACGCAGTATTTT
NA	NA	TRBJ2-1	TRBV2	CASLRLVYNEQFF	TGTGCCAGCCTGAGACTGGTTTACAATGAGCAGTTCTTC
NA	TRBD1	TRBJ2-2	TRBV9	CASPLSQGARELFF	TGTGCCAGCCCCTTATCCCAGGGGGCCAGGGAGCTGTTTTTT
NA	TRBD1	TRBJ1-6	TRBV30	CAWSAGQPNSPLHF	TGTGCCTGGAGTGCGGGACAGCCTAATTCACCCCTCCACTTT
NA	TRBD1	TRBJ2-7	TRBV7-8	CASSFGAPGQGAHEQYF	TGTGCCAGCAGCTTTGGTGCCCCGGGACAGGGGGCTCACGAGCAGTACTTC
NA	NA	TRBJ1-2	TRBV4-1	CASSQTWEHGNTF	TGCGCCAGCAGTCAGACATGGGAGCACGGAAACACCTTC
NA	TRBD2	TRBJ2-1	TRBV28	CASRLAGPEYNEQFF	TGTGCCAGCAGGCTAGCGGGGCCGGAGTACAATGAGCAGTTCTTC
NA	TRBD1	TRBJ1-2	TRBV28	CASRDRGRGYTF	TGTGCCAGCAGGGACAGGGGGCGAGGCTACACCTTC
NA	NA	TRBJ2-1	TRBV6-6	CASSPPTRGGNEQFF	TGTGCCAGCAGTCCACCTACGAGAGGTGGCAATGAGCAGTTCTTC
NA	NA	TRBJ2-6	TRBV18	CASSLSTGTGANVLTF	TGTGCCAGCTCACTCTCTACAGGGACTGGGGCCAACGTCCTGACTTTC
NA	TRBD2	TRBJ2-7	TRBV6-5	CASRGTSGSYEQYF	TGTGCCAGCAGGGGGACTAGCGGATCCTACGAGCAGTACTTC
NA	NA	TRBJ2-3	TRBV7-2	CASSLGGADTQYF	TGTGCCAGCAGCTTAGGGGGCGCAGATACGCAGTATTTT
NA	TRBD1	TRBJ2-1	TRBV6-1	CASSDWGQGLGQFF	TGTGCCAGCAGTGATTGGGGACAGGGATTGGGGCAGTTCTTC
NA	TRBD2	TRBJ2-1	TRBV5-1	CASSHATGLAGYNEQFF	TGCGCCAGCAGTCACGCCACCGGTCTAGCGGGATACAATGAGCAGTTCTTC
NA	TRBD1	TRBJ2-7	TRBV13	CASSPTGTGVDEQYF	TGTGCCAGCAGCCCAACCGGGACAGGGGTGGACGAGCAGTACTTC
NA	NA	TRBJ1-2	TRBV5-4	CASSWDREYFLLF	TGTGCCAGCAGCTGGGACCGGGAGTACTTCCTATTATTC
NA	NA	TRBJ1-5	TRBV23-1	CARMITGYSNQPQHF	TGCGCCAGAATGATCACGGGTTATAGCAATCAACCCCAGCATTTT
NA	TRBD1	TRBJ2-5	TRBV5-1	CASRRTGEETQYF	TGCGCCAGCAGAAGGACAGGGGAAGAGACCCAGTACTTC
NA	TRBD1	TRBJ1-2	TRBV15	CATSRDRGDGYTF	TGTGCCACCAGCAGGGACAGGGGAGATGGCTACACCTTC
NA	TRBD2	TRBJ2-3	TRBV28	CASSSGLAGEEGTGTDTQYF	TGTGCCAGCAGTTCGGGACTAGCGGGAGAGGAGGGAACGGGCACAGATACGCAGTATTTT
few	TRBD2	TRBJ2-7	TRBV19	CATARGLALHEQYF	TGTGCCACAGCAAGGGGACTAGCTTTACACGAGCAGTACTTC